Below are 28 T cell receptor beta chains sequenced from a single sample in a study of CD8+ T cells in alopecia areata. After isolation, RNA underwent reverse transcription to generate cDNA as the sequencing template. Generated by immunoSEQ multiplex PCR, the TCRdb table keeps only in-frame clones and is missing some. Of approximately 150,000 clones listed, approximately 50% are singletons. The sequenced sample was CD4+ T cells sorted from blood. These receptors were collected from a human donor with alopecia areata.

The chain couples TRBV5-1 to TRBJ2-5; 13 positions match TRBD2. The CDR3 length is 15 residues. V shed 4 bases, J shed 3 bases, and the junction held 3 bases outside the gene matches. CDR1 is SGHRS, CDR2 YFSETQ, per germline. CDR3: CASSTGLAGEETQYF. CDR3 DNA: TGCGCCAGCAGCACAGGACTAGCGGGAGAAGAGACCCAGTACTTC.

This clone has only a few counts. The chain joins TRBV7-9 to TRBJ2-3; no firm D call. There are 12 residues in the CDR3. From germline, CDR1 is SEHNR and CDR2 FQNEAQ (reference sequence). Deletions cut 5 bases from V and 3 bases from J, with 6 bases between. Here the CDR3 reads CASSPGTDTQYF. In DNA form, the CDR3 reads TGTGCCAGCAGCCCTGGGACAGATACGCAGTATTTT.

The chain is built from TRBV29-1 and TRBJ2-4, with D possibly matching TRBD2 (7 bases). The CDR3 extends over 18 amino acids. Germline-derived CDR1 and CDR2 are SQVTM and ANQGSEA. V shed 3 bases and J shed 10 bases, with 31 bases lying between them. The CDR3 here is CSVEAGVKWFGGPGIQYF. The DNA of the CDR3 is TGCAGCGTTGAGGCGGGAGTCAAGTGGTTCGGGGGCCCGGGGATTCAGTACTTC.

The chain links TRBV5-1 to TRBJ2-7, with D perhaps assigned TRBD1 or TRBD2 (5 bases each). In germline, CDR1 is SGHRS, CDR2 YFSETQ. CDR3 length: 14 amino acids. V lost 2 bases and J 3 bases, leaving 12 bases between the germline ends. CDR3 sequence: CASSFQGPRYEQYF. The DNA of the CDR3 is TGCGCCAGCAGCTTTCAGGGACCCCGCTACGAGCAGTACTTC.

The rearrangement joins TRBV14 to TRBJ2-1; 7 positions match TRBD2. Germline assignment: CDR1 SGHDN and CDR2 FVKESK. This CDR3 is 14 amino acids long. Trimming took 4 bases from V and 9 from J; bases not matched to a gene: 9. The CDR3 sequence: CASSPAGRALEQFF. Written as DNA, the CDR3 is TGTGCCAGCAGCCCAGCAGGGAGGGCGCTTGAGCAGTTCTTC.

In its sample, this clone was seen once. The rearrangement uses TRBV28 and TRBJ1-2; D ambiguous. The CDR3 is 12 amino acids. Trimming removed 6 bases at V and 8 bases at J, with 13 bases between. The germline CDR1 and CDR2 sequences are MDHEN and SYDVKM. The CDR3 region has the DNA TGTGCCAGCAGCTGGGCGGCTGGAGGCTACACCTTC. Protein: CASSWAAGGYTF.

This clone was seen many times. This chain joins TRBV29-1 and TRBJ2-5; no clear D. CDR1 is SQVTM and CDR2 is ANQGSEA in the germline V gene. This CDR3 is built from 12 residues. V was cut by 2 bases and J by 1 base, with 5 bases left in between. CDR3 protein: CSVESRQETQYF. The CDR3 DNA reads as TGCAGCGTTGAAAGCCGCCAAGAGACCCAGTACTTC.

This clone was counted a single time. V is TRBV5-1 and J is TRBJ2-7, with D perhaps TRBD1 (5 bases). The V gene's germline CDR1 is SGHRS and CDR2 YFSETQ. The CDR3 totals 14 residues. V lost 0 bases, J lost 7 bases, and 14 bases lay in between. CDR3 nucleotides: TGCGCCAGCAGCTTGGAAGGGGCACCTCGAGAGCAGTACTTC. This sequence encodes CASSLEGAPREQYF.

This clone was observed a handful of times. The J gene is TRBJ1-2, the V gene TRBV29-1, with 8 bases that match TRBD1. V lost 7 bases, J lost 8 bases, and 6 bases stayed unmatched. Germline CDR1 is SQVTM and CDR2 is ANQGSEA. This CDR3 comprises 11 residues. CDR3 nucleotides: TGCAGCGGGCGACAGGGGAACGGCTACACCTTC. It translates to CSGRQGNGYTF.

This clone has just one count. The gene calls are TRBV5-1 and TRBJ2-7; 7 bases line up with TRBD1. Trimming at V came to 4 bases and at J to 0 bases, leaving 7 bases not matched to a gene. The CDR3 is made up of 15 amino acids. Germline V gene data show CDR1 as SGHRS and CDR2 as YFSETQ. CDR3 sequence (DNA): TGCGCCAGCAGCACGCCGACAGGGAACTCCTACGAGCAGTACTTC. This sequence encodes CASSTPTGNSYEQYF. Combining the CDR3 with reference TRBV5-1 and TRBJ2-7 gives the whole variable domain KAGVTQTPRYLIKTRGQQVTLSCSPISGHRSVSWYQQTPGQGLQFLFEYFSETQRNKGNFPGRFSGRQFSNSRSEMNVSTLELGDSALYLCASSTPTGNSYEQYFGPGTRLTVT.

This chain's CDR3 is CASSQGTDYTEAFF. The DNA of the CDR3 is TGCGCCAGCAGCCAGGGGACAGACTACACTGAAGCTTTCTTT. The V call is TRBV4-1, the J call TRBJ1-1; the match to TRBD1 covers 7 bases. Germline V lookup: CDR1 MGHRA, CDR2 YSYEKL. The CDR3 length is 14 residues. V was clipped by 3 bases and J by 3 bases; unmatched bases: 4.

The chain carries TRBV7-7 and TRBJ2-7, with D unresolved. Trimming pared 0 bases from V and 1 base from J, leaving 4 bases between. CDR1 is SSHAT, CDR2 FNYEAQ, per germline (reference sequence). CDR3 length: 13 amino acids. The CDR3 DNA follows: TGTGCCAGCAGCTTAGCAGCTTCCTACGAGCAGTACTTC. Translation gives CASSLAASYEQYF.

CDR3 in DNA: TGTGCCAGCAGCGCGACTAGCGGCCAAGAGACCCAGTACTTC. Encoded protein: CASSATSGQETQYF. The V gene is TRBV9, the J gene TRBJ2-5; 9 positions match TRBD2. The germline V gene has CDR1 SGDLS and CDR2 YYNGEE. The CDR3 is made up of 14 amino acids. The junction had 1 base not matched to a gene; V was cut back by 3 bases and J by 1 base. Using reference TRBV9 and TRBJ2-5 for the parts outside the CDR3, the full variable domain is DSGVTQTPKHLITATGQRVTLRCSPRSGDLSVYWYQQSLDQGLQFLIQYYNGEERAKGNILERFSAQQFPDLHSELNLSSLELGDSALYFCASSATSGQETQYFGPGTRLLVL.

This clone was picked up a small number of times. J is TRBJ2-7 and V is TRBV29-1; TRBD2 aligns across 7 bases. V was clipped by 4 bases and J by 1 base; unmatched bases: 7. Germline V gene sequence: CDR1 SQVTM, CDR2 ANQGSEA. This CDR3 spans 14 amino acids. As DNA, the CDR3 is TGCAGCGTTGGAGTCGGCGGGAGATCCTACGAGCAGTACTTC. Residues: CSVGVGGRSYEQYF.

The rearrangement links TRBV20-1 to TRBJ2-7; D unresolved. The V gene's germline CDR1 is DFQATT and CDR2 SNEGSKA (reference sequence). The CDR3 extends over 10 amino acids. V dropped 6 bases and J dropped 3 bases, with 6 bases sitting between them. The CDR3 DNA is TGCAGTGCCAAACACTACGAGCAGTACTTC. Its translation: CSAKHYEQYF.

This clone was detected only a few times. The rearrangement links TRBV29-1 to TRBJ2-5; D remains unclear. This CDR3 spans 12 amino acids. Germline-derived CDR1 and CDR2 are SQVTM and ANQGSEA. The ends were cut back, 4 bases at V and 1 base at J, with 7 bases in the middle. The CDR3 is CSVVVSQETQYF. CDR3 DNA sequence: TGCAGCGTTGTTGTCAGCCAAGAGACCCAGTACTTC.

Only a few counts were recorded for this clone. The chain has TRBV7-3 and TRBJ2-1, with D possibly matching TRBD2 (6 bases). The germline V gene encodes CDR1 SGHTA and CDR2 FQGTGA. Trimming shortened V by 4 bases and J by 4 bases, and 8 bases separated the two germline ends. This CDR3 region has 13 residues. The CDR3 protein is CASSSSVYNEQFF. DNA for the CDR3: TGTGCCAGCAGCTCTAGCGTTTACAATGAGCAGTTCTTC.

The chain couples TRBV27 to TRBJ2-7, with 12 bases fitting TRBD2. Germline loops: CDR1 MNHEY, CDR2 SMNVEV (reference sequence). CDR3 length: 15 residues. V was clipped by 4 bases and J by 6 bases; unmatched bases: 7. CDR3 residues: CASSSGTSGWREQYF. DNA for the CDR3: TGTGCCAGCAGTTCGGGGACTAGCGGGTGGCGCGAGCAGTACTTC.

The CDR3 nucleotides are TGCGCCAGCGGCCGGGACAGCTCCTACGAGCAGTACTTC. This codes for CASGRDSSYEQYF. This chain connects TRBV5-1 to TRBJ2-7, with 7 positions matching TRBD1. V trimming: 7 bases; J trimming: 0 bases; junction bases outside the gene matches: 4. Germline CDR1 reads SGHRS; CDR2 reads YFSETQ. The CDR3 has 13 residues.

This clone was picked up a small number of times. Here the CDR3 DNA reads TGTGCCAGCAGCTTATTGGGGGACAGAAACAATGAGCAGTTCTTC. It yields the protein CASSLLGDRNNEQFF. The rearrangement links TRBV11-1 to TRBJ2-1, with TRBD1 matching over 7 bases. The trim removed 2 bases at V and 5 bases at J, leaving 6 bases unmatched. Germline CDR1 is SGHAT and CDR2 is FQDESV (reference sequence). This CDR3 has 15 residues.

The rearrangement joins TRBV5-1 to TRBJ2-7; 8 nucleotides align to TRBD1. This CDR3 contains 13 residues. With V trimmed by 7 bases and J by 3 bases, 6 bases remained unmatched. Germline CDR1 reads SGHRS; CDR2 reads YFSETQ. CDR3 in amino acids: CASSTGDLYEQYF. The CDR3 region has the DNA TGCGCCAGCTCGACAGGGGACCTCTACGAGCAGTACTTC.

This chain links TRBV28 with TRBJ2-1; no definite D call. Germline V CDR1 and CDR2: MDHEN, SYDVKM. V was trimmed by 4 bases and J by 10 bases, leaving 14 bases between them. There are 13 residues in the CDR3. CDR3 protein: CASSSNLVGEQFF. In DNA, the CDR3 is TGTGCCAGCAGTTCCAACCTGGTGGGGGAGCAGTTCTTC.

The chain combines TRBV15 with TRBJ2-5; D ambiguous. This CDR3 is 14 amino acids long. Trimming stripped 5 bases from V and 1 base from J, with 11 bases between. The germline V gene encodes CDR1 LNHNV and CDR2 YYDKDF (reference sequence). CDR3 protein: CATSGVGRQETQYF. The CDR3 coding sequence is TGTGCCACCAGCGGAGTCGGCCGCCAAGAGACCCAGTACTTC.

The J gene is TRBJ2-5, the V gene TRBV6-1, with D uncertain. The CDR3 loop spans 11 amino acids. Germline CDR1 and CDR2: MNHNS and SASEGT. Trimming stripped 5 bases from V and 5 bases from J, with 6 bases between. In DNA, the CDR3 is TGTGCCAGCAGTTGGGCGGAGACCCAGTACTTC. Its protein is CASSWAETQYF.

Here the CDR3 DNA reads TGTGCCAGCAGTTACTTTGGCAGGGAGGCGTACGAGCAGTACTTC. This translates into CASSYFGREAYEQYF. The genes are TRBV6-5 and TRBJ2-7, with a tentative D call TRBD2 (6 bases). Germline V gene lookup returns CDR1 MNHEY and CDR2 SVGAGI. Between the trimmed V and J ends, which lost 1 base and 4 bases, there was a span of 14 bases. The CDR3 loop spans 15 amino acids.

This clone was picked up a small number of times. J is TRBJ2-1 and V is TRBV29-1, with 8 positions matching TRBD2. The CDR3 contains 13 residues. Germline CDR1 and CDR2: SQVTM and ANQGSEA. V shed 3 bases, J shed 7 bases, and the junction held 5 bases outside the gene matches. Written as DNA, the CDR3 is TGCAGCGTTGACCAGCGGGAGTTAAATGAGCAGTTCTTC. Translating it yields CSVDQRELNEQFF.

The rearrangement links TRBV25-1 to TRBJ2-3, with 9 bases identical to TRBD2. The CDR3 extends over 15 amino acids. CDR1 MGHDK and CDR2 SYGVNS come from the germline V gene. After removal of 3 bases from V and 4 bases from J, the junction contained 5 bases not matched to a gene. The CDR3 sequence: CASSDNSGSSDTQYF. DNA for the CDR3: TGTGCCAGCAGTGATAATAGCGGGAGCTCAGATACGCAGTATTTT.

J is TRBJ2-6 and V is TRBV5-6; D unclear. V was clipped by 0 bases and J by 0 bases, with 7 bases between them. This CDR3 is 16 amino acids long. Germline V lookup: CDR1 SGHDT, CDR2 YYEEEE. The CDR3: CASSLGTSSGANVLTF. The DNA for the CDR3 is TGTGCCAGCAGCTTGGGAACGAGCTCTGGGGCCAACGTCCTGACTTTC.